Following are 9 T cell receptor beta chains from one sample sequenced in a study of breast tumors, draining lymph nodes, adjacent tissues. TCRdb analysed the multiplex PCR reads with MiXCR anew, one entry per CDR3 protein. This table holds about 100,000 distinct CDR3 sequences, over 20% found once. Samples came from axillary lymph nodes draining the breast cancer. The specimen was axillary lymph node tissue. The receptors shown here come from a female donor with breast cancer. Some clones in this sample may be carry-over from other donors' samples.

V and J are TRBV2 and TRBJ2-4, with D possibly matching TRBD1 (6 bases). V was trimmed by 1 base and J by 0 bases, leaving 7 bases between them. This CDR3 is 15 amino acids long. Germline CDR1 is SNHLY and CDR2 is FYNNEI. The CDR3 protein is CASSEEGVAKNIQYF. CDR3 nucleotides: TGTGCCAGCAGTGAAGAGGGGGTAGCCAAAAACATTCAGTACTTC.

This clonotype was seen a handful of times. This sequence joins TRBV28 and TRBJ2-3, with TRBD1 matching 9 bases. The CDR3 is 13 residues long. The germline V gene has CDR1 MDHEN and CDR2 SYDVKM. Trimming cost V 6 bases and J 4 bases; bases outside gene matches: 2. The CDR3 sequence is CASRDRGADTQYF. As DNA, the CDR3 is TGTGCCAGCAGAGACAGGGGGGCAGATACGCAGTATTTT.

This clonotype was seen many times. The CDR3 coding sequence is TGTGCCAGCAGTTTAGACAACGACTATGGCTACACCTTC. It codes for CASSLDNDYGYTF. The chain employs TRBV12-3 or TRBV12-4 and TRBJ1-2; D gene ambiguous. This CDR3 has 13 residues. With 1 base removed from V and 3 bases from J, the gap between germline ends came to 6 bases.

Turning to this clonotype: One end of the junction does not line up with germline, which may come from a read error. CDR3 amino acids: CDWSSDVCSSDLYGYTF. In DNA form, the CDR3 reads TGTGACTGGAGTTCAGACGTGTGCTCTTCCGATCTCTATGGCTACACCTTC. This chain connects TRBV30 to TRBJ1-2; D not resolved. Germline V gene lookup returns CDR1 GTSNPN and CDR2 SVGIG (reference sequence). CDR3 length: 17 amino acids.

In its sample, this clonotype was seen many times. The J gene is TRBJ2-7, the V gene TRBV27, with TRBD1 matching 9 bases. Looked up from germline, CDR1 is MNHEY and CDR2 is SMNVEV (reference sequence). Losses at the gene ends were 5 bases for V and 4 bases for J; bases not matched to a gene: 6. The CDR3 extends over 14 amino acids. The CDR3 DNA reads TGTGCCAGCAGTCCATCCGGGACAGGGTACGAGCAGTACTTC. It translates to CASSPSGTGYEQYF.

The chain joins TRBV28 to TRBJ2-7; no clear D. V shed 3 bases and J shed 3 bases, with 15 bases lying between them. CDR3 size: 15 residues. Germline loops: CDR1 MDHEN, CDR2 SYDVKM. The CDR3: CASSLPNQGRYEQYF. The CDR3, as DNA: TGTGCCAGCAGTTTGCCGAATCAAGGCCGCTACGAGCAGTACTTC.

Ten or more counts support this clonotype. The chain joins TRBV4-2 to TRBJ1-2; perhaps TRBD1 as D (5 bases). This CDR3 region has 15 residues. Trimming shortened V by 0 bases and J by 8 bases, and 16 bases separated the two germline ends. Germline CDR1 LGHNA, CDR2 YNFKEQ. The CDR3 DNA reads as TGTGCCAGCAGCCAAGATCCGGGGGGGACGCGGGGCTACACCTTC. It is translated as CASSQDPGGTRGYTF.

This clonotype has at least ten counts. The V and J genes are TRBV12-5 and TRBJ2-3; D call uncertain. Germline V CDR1 and CDR2: LGHNT, FRNRAP. Trimming shortened V by 6 bases and J by 0 bases, and 4 bases separated the two germline ends. This CDR3 has 12 residues. The CDR3 loop reads CASGPSTDTQYF. As DNA, the CDR3 is TGTGCTAGTGGCCCAAGCACAGATACGCAGTATTTT.

This clonotype was seen many times. This chain uses TRBV5-8 with TRBJ1-4; no reliable D call. Germline V gene sequence: CDR1 SGHTS, CDR2 YDEGEE. Trimming pared 3 bases from V and 1 base from J, leaving 13 bases between. CDR3 length: 16 amino acids. In DNA form, the CDR3 reads TGTGCCAGCAGCTCCCCGGACGGGGAAACTAATGAAAAACTGTTTTTT. Its translation: CASSSPDGETNEKLFF.